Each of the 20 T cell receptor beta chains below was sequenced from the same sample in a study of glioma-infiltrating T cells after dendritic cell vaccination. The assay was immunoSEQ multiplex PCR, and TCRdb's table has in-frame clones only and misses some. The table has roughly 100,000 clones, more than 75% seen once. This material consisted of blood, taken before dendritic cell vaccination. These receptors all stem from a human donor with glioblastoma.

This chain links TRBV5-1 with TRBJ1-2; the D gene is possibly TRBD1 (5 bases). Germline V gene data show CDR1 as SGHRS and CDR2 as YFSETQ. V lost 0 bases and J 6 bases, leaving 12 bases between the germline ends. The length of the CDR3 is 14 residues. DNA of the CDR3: TGCGCCAGCAGCTTGGATTGGGCAGGGAATGGCTACACCTTC. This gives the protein CASSLDWAGNGYTF. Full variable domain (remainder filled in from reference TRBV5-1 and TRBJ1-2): KAGVTQTPRYLIKTRGQQVTLSCSPISGHRSVSWYQQTPGQGLQFLFEYFSETQRNKGNFPGRFSGRQFSNSRSEMNVSTLELGDSALYLCASSLDWAGNGYTFGSGTRLTVV.

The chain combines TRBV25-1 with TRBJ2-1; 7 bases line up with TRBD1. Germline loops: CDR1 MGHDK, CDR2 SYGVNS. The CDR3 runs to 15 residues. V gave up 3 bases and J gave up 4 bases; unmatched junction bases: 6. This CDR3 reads CASSDGTVMYNEQFF. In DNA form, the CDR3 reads TGTGCCAGCAGTGACGGGACAGTGATGTACAATGAGCAGTTCTTC.

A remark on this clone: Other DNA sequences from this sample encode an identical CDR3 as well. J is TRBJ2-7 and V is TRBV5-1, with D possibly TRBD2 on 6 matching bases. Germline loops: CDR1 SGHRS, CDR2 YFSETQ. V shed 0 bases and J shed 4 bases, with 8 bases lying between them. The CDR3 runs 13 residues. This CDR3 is CASSLGRAYEQYF. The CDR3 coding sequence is TGCGCCAGCAGCTTGGGGAGGGCTTACGAGCAGTACTTC.

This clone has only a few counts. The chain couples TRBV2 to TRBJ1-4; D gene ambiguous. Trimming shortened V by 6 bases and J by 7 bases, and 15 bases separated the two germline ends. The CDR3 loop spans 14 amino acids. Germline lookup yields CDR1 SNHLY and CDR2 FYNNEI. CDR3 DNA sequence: TGTGCCAGCAGGACCAGCGGTGAGAGTGAAAAACTGTTTTTT. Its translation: CASRTSGESEKLFF.

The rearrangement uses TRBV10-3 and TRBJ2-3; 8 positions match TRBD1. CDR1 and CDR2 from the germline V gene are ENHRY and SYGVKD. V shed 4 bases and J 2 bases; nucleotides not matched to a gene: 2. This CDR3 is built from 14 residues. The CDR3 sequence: CAISGTGTTDTQYF. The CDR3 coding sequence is TGTGCCATCAGTGGGACAGGGACCACAGATACGCAGTATTTT.

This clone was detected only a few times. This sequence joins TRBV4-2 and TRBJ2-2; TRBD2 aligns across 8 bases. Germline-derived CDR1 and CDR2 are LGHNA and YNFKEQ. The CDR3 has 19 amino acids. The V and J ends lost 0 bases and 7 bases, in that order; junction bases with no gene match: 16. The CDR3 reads CASSQDPPLTSGYGGELFF. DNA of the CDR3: TGTGCCAGCAGCCAAGATCCCCCTCTTACTAGCGGCTACGGCGGGGAGCTGTTTTTT.

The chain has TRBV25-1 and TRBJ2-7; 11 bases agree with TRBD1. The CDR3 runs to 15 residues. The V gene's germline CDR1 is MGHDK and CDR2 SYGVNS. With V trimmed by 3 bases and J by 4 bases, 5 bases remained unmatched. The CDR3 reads CASSDPGQGAYEQYF. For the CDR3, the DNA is TGTGCCAGCAGTGACCCCGGACAGGGGGCTTACGAGCAGTACTTC.

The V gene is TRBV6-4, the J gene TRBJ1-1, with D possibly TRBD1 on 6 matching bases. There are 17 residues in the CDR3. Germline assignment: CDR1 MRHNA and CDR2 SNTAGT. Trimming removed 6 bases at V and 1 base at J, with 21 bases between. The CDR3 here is CASRPWAGALGNTEAFF. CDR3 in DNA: TGTGCCAGCAGGCCTTGGGCGGGGGCCCTCGGGAACACTGAAGCTTTCTTT.

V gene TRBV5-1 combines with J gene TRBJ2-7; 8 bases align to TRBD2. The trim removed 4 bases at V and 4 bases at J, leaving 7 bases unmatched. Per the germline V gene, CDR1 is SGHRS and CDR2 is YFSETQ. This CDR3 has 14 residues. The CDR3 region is CASSARGGPYEQYF. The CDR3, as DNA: TGCGCCAGCAGCGCCCGGGGGGGCCCTTACGAGCAGTACTTC.

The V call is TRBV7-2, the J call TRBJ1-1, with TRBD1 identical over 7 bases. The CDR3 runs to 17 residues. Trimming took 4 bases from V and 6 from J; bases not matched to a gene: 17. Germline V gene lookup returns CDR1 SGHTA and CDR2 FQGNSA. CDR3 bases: TGTGCCAGCAGCTCCCAACTCGTAAGACAGGGCCTGGCTGAAGCTTTCTTT. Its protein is CASSSQLVRQGLAEAFF.

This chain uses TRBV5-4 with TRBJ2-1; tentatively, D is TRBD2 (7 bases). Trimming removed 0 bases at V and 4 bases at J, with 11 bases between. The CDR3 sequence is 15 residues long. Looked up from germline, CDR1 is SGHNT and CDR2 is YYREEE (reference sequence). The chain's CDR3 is CASSLEGGTYNEQFF. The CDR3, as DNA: TGTGCCAGCAGCTTGGAGGGGGGGACTTACAATGAGCAGTTCTTC.

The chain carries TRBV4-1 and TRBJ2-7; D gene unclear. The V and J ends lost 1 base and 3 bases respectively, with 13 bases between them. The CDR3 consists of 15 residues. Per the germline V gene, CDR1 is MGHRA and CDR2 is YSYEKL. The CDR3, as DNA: TGCGCCAGCAGCCAAGTGGCTCCCTCAATCTACGAGCAGTACTTC. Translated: CASSQVAPSIYEQYF.

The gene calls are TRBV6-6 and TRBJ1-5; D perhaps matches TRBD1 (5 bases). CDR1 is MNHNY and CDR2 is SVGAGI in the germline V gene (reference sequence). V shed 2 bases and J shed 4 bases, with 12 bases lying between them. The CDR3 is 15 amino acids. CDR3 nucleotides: TGTGCCAGCAGTTACGAGTCGGGGGGAAATCAGCCCCAGCATTTT. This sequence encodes CASSYESGGNQPQHF.

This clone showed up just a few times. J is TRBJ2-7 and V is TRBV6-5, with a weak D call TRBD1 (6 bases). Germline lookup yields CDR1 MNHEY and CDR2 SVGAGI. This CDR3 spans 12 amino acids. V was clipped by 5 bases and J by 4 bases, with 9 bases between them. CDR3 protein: CASSPQGYEQYF. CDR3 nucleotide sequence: TGTGCCAGCAGTCCCCAGGGGTACGAGCAGTACTTC.

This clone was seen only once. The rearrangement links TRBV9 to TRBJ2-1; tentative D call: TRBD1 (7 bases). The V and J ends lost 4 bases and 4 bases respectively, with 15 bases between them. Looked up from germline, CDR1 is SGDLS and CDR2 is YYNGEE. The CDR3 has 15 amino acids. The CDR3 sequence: CASSQGGLSYNEQFF. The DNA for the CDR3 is TGTGCCAGCAGCCAGGGGGGACTCTCATACAATGAGCAGTTCTTC.

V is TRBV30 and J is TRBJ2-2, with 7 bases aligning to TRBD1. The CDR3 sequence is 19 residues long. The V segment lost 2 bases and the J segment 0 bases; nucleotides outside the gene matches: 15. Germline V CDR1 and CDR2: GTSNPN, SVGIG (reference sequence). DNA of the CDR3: TGTGCCTGGAGTACGCCAAACAGGGGTAGTTTCTCGAACACCGGGGAGCTGTTTTTT. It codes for CAWSTPNRGSFSNTGELFF.

In DNA, the CDR3 is TGTGCCAGCAGCTTAGTGGAGGGCAGGACTGAAGCTTTCTTT. Its translation: CASSLVEGRTEAFF. The rearrangement uses TRBV7-9 and TRBJ1-1, with D hard to call. The CDR3 length is 14 residues. Germline V gene lookup returns CDR1 SEHNR and CDR2 FQNEAQ (reference sequence). Deletions cut 1 base from V and 5 bases from J, with 11 bases between.

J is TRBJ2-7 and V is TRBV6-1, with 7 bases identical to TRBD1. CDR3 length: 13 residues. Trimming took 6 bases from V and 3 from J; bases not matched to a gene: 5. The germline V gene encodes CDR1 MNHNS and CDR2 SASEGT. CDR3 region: CASSWTGDYEQYF. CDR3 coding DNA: TGTGCCAGCAGCTGGACAGGAGACTACGAGCAGTACTTC.

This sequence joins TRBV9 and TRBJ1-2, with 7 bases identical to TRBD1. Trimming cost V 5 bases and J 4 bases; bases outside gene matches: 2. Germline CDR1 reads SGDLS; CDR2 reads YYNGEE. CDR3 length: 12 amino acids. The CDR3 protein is CASSRDSYGYTF. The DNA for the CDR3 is TGTGCCAGCAGTCGGGACAGCTATGGCTACACCTTC.

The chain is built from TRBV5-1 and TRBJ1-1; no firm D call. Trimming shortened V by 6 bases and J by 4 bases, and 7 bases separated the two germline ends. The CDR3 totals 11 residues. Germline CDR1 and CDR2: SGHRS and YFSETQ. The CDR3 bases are TGCGCCAGCAATACGGGCACTGAAGCTTTCTTT. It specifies CASNTGTEAFF.